This T cell receptor beta chain was identified in a study of breast tumors, draining lymph nodes, adjacent tissues. Points from the study as a whole: Tumor T cell lymph node origin was a supported hypothesis, not proven. Data fit most tumor T cells coming from lymph node, expanding in tumor. Tumors had less TCR diversity than lymph nodes, more than nontumor tissue. Compared with basal-like, luminal-like tumors shared significantly more repertoire with nontumor tissue.

CDR3 length equals 14 residues. CDR1 and CDR2 from the germline V gene are SGDLS and YYNGEE. V lost 0 bases, J lost 8 bases, and 4 bases stayed unmatched. Axillary draining lymph nodes of breast cancer patients supplied the node samples. This clonotype came up many times. As yet, its antigen is unknown. TCRdb itself ran the multiplex PCR reads through MiXCR, one entry per CDR3 protein. The sample holds tens of thousands of distinct CDR3 sequences, roughly 20% seen once. Specimen: axillary lymph node tissue. The TCR sequence derives from a female donor with breast cancer. Some clones in this sample may be carry-over from other donors' samples. This rearrangement joins TRBV9 to TRBJ2-1, with TRBD2 matching 8 bases. CDR3 amino acids: CASSVDREGDEQFF. CDR3 sequence (DNA): TGTGCCAGCAGCGTAGATCGGGAGGGCGATGAGCAGTTCTTC.